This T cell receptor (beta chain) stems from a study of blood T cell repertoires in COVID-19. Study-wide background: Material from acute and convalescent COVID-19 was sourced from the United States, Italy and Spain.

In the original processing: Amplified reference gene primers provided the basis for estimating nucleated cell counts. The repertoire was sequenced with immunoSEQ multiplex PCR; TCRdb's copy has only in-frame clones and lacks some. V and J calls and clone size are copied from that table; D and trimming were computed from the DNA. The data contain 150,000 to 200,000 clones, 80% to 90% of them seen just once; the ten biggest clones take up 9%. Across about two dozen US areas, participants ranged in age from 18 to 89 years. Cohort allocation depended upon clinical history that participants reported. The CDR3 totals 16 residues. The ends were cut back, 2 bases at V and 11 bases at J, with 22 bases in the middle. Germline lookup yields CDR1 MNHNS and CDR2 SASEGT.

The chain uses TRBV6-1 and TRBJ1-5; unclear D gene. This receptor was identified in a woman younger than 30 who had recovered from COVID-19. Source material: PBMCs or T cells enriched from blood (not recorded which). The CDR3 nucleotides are TGTGCCAGCAGTGAATTTGGGTCAGGTGGTGTAATAGCCCAGCATTTT. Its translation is CASSEFGSGGVIAQHF.